Only a few counts were recorded for the clone carrying this T cell receptor (beta chain). Its antigen is unidentified. The data were produced by immunoSEQ multiplex PCR, yet TCRdb's version contains in-frame clones alone and is incomplete. The data show under 850,000 clones, just under 75% seen once. These data originate in a study of shared clonotypes between healthy human individuals. The study's findings and limits: In contrast to clonotypes shared by all four donors, non-shared clonotypes had lower generation probabilities. The expectation was that sequencing depth would affect clonotype sharing among donors.

Trimming removed 6 bases from V and 12 bases from J; junction bases left unmatched: 20. Germline V gene sequence: CDR1 MNHEY, CDR2 SMNVEV (reference sequence). The CDR3 length is 16 residues. Sequencing was performed on memory CD4+ T cells sorted from blood. Indicated subset: CD45RA-negative fraction. The source of this sequence is a woman younger than 45 in good health. The chain carries TRBV27 and TRBJ1-1, with 9 bases identical to TRBD1. The DNA of the CDR3 is TGTGCCAGCAGAAGAACGGGACAGGGAGGAGATGAGAGGACTTTCTTT. Translation gives CASRRTGQGGDERTFF.